This T cell receptor beta chain was documented in a study of cytomegalovirus exposure and HLA in healthy donors. The protocol was immunoSEQ multiplex PCR, while the TCRdb copy is restricted to in-frame clones and leaves out a portion. The top ten hold around 9% of the sample, which has 130,000 to 150,000 clones, roughly nine tenths seen once. For this clone: Its matching antigen is unknown.

Findings and caveats of the study: A list of about 160 TCR beta chains associated with cytomegalovirus was given.

This CDR3 has 13 residues. Germline V CDR1 and CDR2: SGHNT, YYREEE (reference sequence). V lost 2 bases to trimming and J lost 0 bases, with 5 bases between them. This receptor was taken from a woman younger than 30 in good health and CMV-seropositive. The specimen sequenced was PBMCs. This sequence joins TRBV5-4 and TRBJ1-1, with D unresolved. The CDR3 region is CASSFGLNTEAFF. The CDR3, as DNA: TGTGCCAGCAGCTTTGGCTTGAACACTGAAGCTTTCTTT. The variable domain in full, with the rest retrieved from reference TRBV5-4 and TRBJ1-1, is ETGVTQSPTHLIKTRGQQVTLRCSSQSGHNTVSWYQQALGQGPQFIFQYYREEENGRGNFPPRFSGLQFPNYSSELNVNALELDDSALYLCASSFGLNTEAFFGQGTRLTVV.